This T cell receptor beta chain was profiled in a study of T-cell reconstitution after alpha-beta-depleted transplantation in children. Unique molecular identifiers featured in how the TCRbeta library was prepared. TCRdb re-analysed the PCR reads in MiXCR, keeping a single row per CDR3 protein. The sample lists 450,000 to 600,000 distinct CDR3 sequences, about 18% occurring once. V lost 0 bases to trimming and J lost 0 bases, with 22 bases between them. CDR3 size: 19 residues. Germline values: CDR1 DFQATT, CDR2 SNEGSKA (reference sequence). The sequence derives from a human donor who donated a stem cell graft to a child with acute lymphoblastic leukemia. This material consisted of PBMCs from the stem cell graft donor, taken from the stem cell graft. This rearrangement joins TRBV20-1 to TRBJ2-3, with a tentative D call TRBD1 (6 bases). The CDR3 loop reads CSARDRAPGHWASTDTQYF. CDR3 DNA sequence: TGCAGTGCTAGAGATCGGGCCCCGGGACATTGGGCTAGCACAGATACGCAGTATTTT.